This passage covers 3 T cell receptor beta chains from one sample sequenced in a study of blood T cell repertoires in COVID-19. Method: immunoSEQ multiplex PCR; TCRdb's copy keeps in-frame clones and lacks some. The sample has about 270,000 clones, around nine tenths seen once; the top ten hold 1.5% to 2%. Sequenced input: peripheral blood. The receptors come from a woman aged 55-69 years who had recovered from COVID-19.

The rearrangement links TRBV5-8 to TRBJ2-1; D remains ambiguous. V was pared by 2 bases and J by 8 bases, with 5 bases between. The V gene's germline CDR1 is SGHTS and CDR2 YDEGEE. This CDR3 contains 11 residues. The CDR3 DNA reads TGTGCCAGCAGCTTTATCGATGAGCAGTTCTTC. Protein product: CASSFIDEQFF.

The chain uses TRBV7-8 and TRBJ1-2, with a tentative D call TRBD1 (5 bases). Deletions cut 5 bases from V and 1 base from J, with 14 bases between. The germline CDR1 and CDR2 sequences are SGHVS and FQNEAQ. The CDR3 extends over 15 amino acids. Written as DNA, the CDR3 is TGTGCCAGCAGCCCTCGGGACTTCAATAACTATGGCTACACCTTC. It yields the protein CASSPRDFNNYGYTF.

The V gene is TRBV19, the J gene TRBJ1-1, with no clear D. Per germline, CDR1 LNHDA and CDR2 SQIVND (reference sequence). Trimming took off 4 bases at V and 5 bases at J, with 5 bases between the two ends. The CDR3 sequence is 11 residues long. CDR3 bases: TGTGCCAGTAGTACTAGGACTGAAGCTTTCTTT. Translation gives CASSTRTEAFF.